This TCR beta chain was sequenced during a study of regulatory T cells in long-lasting Graves disease. This clonotype was recorded at least ten times. Its antigen is undetermined. Whole-study findings and limits: Persistent Graves' patients possessed reduced TCR diversity relative to recently diagnosed ones. Samples came from peripheral blood alone, without thyroid tissue.

Construction of the TCR beta libraries employed iRepertoire HTBI primers in conjunction with Arm-PCR of CDR3 regions. MiXCR was run by TCRdb on the multiplex PCR reads, yielding one entry per CDR3 protein. Of over 650,000 distinct CDR3 sequences listed, around 30% are singletons. Specified time point: persistent/refractory GD, antithyroid drugs over 5 years with positive TRAb. The authors made the TCR library using RNA they extracted from PBMCs. American Thyroid Association guidelines defined how Graves' disease was diagnosed. Patients of an endocrinology department in Xi'an, China, were included. CDR1 is SGHAT, CDR2 FQNNGV, per germline. CDR3 length: 15 amino acids. J gave up 2 bases and V 4 bases, and 5 bases lay outside the gene matches.

The sample consisted of peripheral blood mononuclear cells (PBMCs), taken when the disease was refractory, from a patient treated with antithyroid drugs. The gene calls are TRBV11-2 and TRBJ2-5; 9 nucleotides line up with TRBD1. This sequence originates from a female donor with Graves disease. The CDR3 sequence: CASSSWDRVQETQYF. Here the CDR3 DNA reads TGTGCCAGCAGCTCTTGGGACAGGGTGCAAGAGACCCAGTACTTC.